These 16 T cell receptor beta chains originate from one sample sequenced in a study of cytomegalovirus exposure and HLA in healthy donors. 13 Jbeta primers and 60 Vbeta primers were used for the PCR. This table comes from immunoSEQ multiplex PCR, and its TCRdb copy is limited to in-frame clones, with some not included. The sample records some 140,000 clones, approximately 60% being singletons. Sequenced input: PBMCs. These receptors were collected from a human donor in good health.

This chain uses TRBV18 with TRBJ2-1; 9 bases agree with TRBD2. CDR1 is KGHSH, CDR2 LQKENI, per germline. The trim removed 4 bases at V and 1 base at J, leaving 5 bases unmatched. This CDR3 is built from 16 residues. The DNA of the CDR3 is TGTGCCAGCTCACGAGCTAGCGGGATGTCCTACAATGAGCAGTTCTTC. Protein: CASSRASGMSYNEQFF.

This CDR3 reads CASSTETTGMADTQYF. The CDR3 DNA sequence: TGTGCCAGTAGTACTGAGACCACAGGGATGGCAGATACGCAGTATTTT. This rearrangement joins TRBV19 to TRBJ2-3; D might be TRBD1 (6 bases). Trimming stripped 4 bases from V and 4 bases from J, with 18 bases between. Germline-derived CDR1 and CDR2 are LNHDA and SQIVND (reference sequence). The CDR3 contains 16 residues.

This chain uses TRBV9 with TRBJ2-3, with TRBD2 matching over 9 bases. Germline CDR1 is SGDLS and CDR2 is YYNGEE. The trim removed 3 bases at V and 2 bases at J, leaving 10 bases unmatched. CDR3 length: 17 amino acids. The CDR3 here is CASSATPGLADTDTQYF. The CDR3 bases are TGTGCCAGCAGCGCAACCCCGGGACTAGCAGACACAGATACGCAGTATTTT.

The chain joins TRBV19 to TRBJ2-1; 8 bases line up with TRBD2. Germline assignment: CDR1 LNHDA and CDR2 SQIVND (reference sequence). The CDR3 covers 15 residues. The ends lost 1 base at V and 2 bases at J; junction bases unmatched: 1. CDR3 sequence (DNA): TGTGCCAGTAGTATAGCGGGAGGGCCCTACAATGAGCAGTTCTTC. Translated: CASSIAGGPYNEQFF. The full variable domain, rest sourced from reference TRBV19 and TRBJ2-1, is DGGITQSPKYLFRKEGQNVTLSCEQNLNHDAMYWYRQDPGQGLRLIYYSQIVNDFQKGDIAEGYSVSREKKESFPLTVTSAQKNPTAFYLCASSIAGGPYNEQFFGPGTRLTVL.

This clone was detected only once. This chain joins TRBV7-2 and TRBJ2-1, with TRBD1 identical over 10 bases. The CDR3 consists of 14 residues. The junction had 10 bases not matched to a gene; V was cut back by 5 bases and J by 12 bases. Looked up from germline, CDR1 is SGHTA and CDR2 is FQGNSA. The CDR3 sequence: CASSPQTGTGAQFF. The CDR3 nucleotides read TGTGCCAGCAGCCCACAGACCGGGACAGGGGCGCAGTTCTTC.

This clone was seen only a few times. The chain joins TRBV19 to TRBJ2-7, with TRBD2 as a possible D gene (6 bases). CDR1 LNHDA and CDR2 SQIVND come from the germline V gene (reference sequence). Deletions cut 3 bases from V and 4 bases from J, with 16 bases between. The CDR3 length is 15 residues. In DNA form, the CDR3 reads TGTGCCAGTAGTATTCGAGCGGGCGGGACGTACGAGCAGTACTTC. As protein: CASSIRAGGTYEQYF. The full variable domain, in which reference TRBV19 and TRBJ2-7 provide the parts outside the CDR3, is DGGITQSPKYLFRKEGQNVTLSCEQNLNHDAMYWYRQDPGQGLRLIYYSQIVNDFQKGDIAEGYSVSREKKESFPLTVTSAQKNPTAFYLCASSIRAGGTYEQYFGPGTRLTVT.

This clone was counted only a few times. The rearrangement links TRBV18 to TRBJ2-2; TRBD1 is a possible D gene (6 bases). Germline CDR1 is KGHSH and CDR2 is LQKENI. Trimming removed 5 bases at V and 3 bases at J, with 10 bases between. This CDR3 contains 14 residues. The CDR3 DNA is TGTGCCAGCTCAGAGGACAGCTACACCGGGGAGCTGTTTTTT. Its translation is CASSEDSYTGELFF.

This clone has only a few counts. CDR3 residues: CASSVTQGNTGELFF. The CDR3 DNA is TGTGCCAGCAGCGTAACACAGGGCAACACCGGGGAGCTGTTTTTT. This chain links TRBV9 with TRBJ2-2; a possible D gene is TRBD1 (6 bases). V was shortened by 1 base and J by 2 bases, with 9 bases between the two germline ends. Germline CDR1 and CDR2: SGDLS and YYNGEE. CDR3 length: 15 amino acids.

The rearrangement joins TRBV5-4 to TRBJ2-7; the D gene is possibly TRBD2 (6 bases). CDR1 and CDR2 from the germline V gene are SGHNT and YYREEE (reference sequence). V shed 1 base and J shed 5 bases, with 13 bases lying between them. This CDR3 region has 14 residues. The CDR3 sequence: CASSLLVRGDEQYF. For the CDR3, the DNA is TGTGCCAGCAGCTTGTTAGTGCGGGGCGACGAGCAGTACTTC.

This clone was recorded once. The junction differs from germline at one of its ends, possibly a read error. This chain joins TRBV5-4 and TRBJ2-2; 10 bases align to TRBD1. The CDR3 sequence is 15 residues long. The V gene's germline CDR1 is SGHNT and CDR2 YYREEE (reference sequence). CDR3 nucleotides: TGTGCCAGCAGCCAGGGACAGGGGAACGCCGGGGAGCTGTTTTTT. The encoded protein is CASSQGQGNAGELFF.

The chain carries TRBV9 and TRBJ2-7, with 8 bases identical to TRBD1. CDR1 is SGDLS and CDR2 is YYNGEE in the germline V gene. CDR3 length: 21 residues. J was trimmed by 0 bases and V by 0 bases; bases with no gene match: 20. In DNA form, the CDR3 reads TGTGCCAGCAGCGTAGGTACACCGTCCCGGGACAGGTTCAAAAGCTCCTACGAGCAGTACTTC. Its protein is CASSVGTPSRDRFKSSYEQYF.

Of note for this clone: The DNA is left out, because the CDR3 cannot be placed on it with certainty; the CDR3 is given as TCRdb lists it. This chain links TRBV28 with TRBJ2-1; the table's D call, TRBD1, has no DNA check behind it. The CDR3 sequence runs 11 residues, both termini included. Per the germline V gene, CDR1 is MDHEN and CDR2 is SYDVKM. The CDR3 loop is CASSWGQGAFF.

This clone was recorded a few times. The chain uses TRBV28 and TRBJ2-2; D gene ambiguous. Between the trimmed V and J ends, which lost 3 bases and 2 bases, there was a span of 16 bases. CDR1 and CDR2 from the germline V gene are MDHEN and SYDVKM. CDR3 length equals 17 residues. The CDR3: CASSLLFVSVNTGELFF. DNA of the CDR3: TGTGCCAGCAGTTTGTTGTTCGTGTCAGTTAACACCGGGGAGCTGTTTTTT.

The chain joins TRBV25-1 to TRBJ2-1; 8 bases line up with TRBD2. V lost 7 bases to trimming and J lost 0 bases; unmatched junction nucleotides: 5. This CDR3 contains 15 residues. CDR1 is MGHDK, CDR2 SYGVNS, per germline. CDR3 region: CASNSGTSSYNEQFF. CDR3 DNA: TGTGCCAGCAATAGCGGGACGAGCTCCTACAATGAGCAGTTCTTC.

Written as DNA, the CDR3 is TGTGCCAGCAGTCCTTTCCCAGCGGACCTCTCCTACGAGCAGTACTTC. Translation: CASSPFPADLSYEQYF. The chain joins TRBV27 to TRBJ2-7; a weak D match, TRBD2 (5 bases). The germline CDR1 and CDR2 sequences are MNHEY and SMNVEV (reference sequence). The CDR3 contains 16 residues. Trimming stripped 5 bases from V and 0 bases from J, with 17 bases between.

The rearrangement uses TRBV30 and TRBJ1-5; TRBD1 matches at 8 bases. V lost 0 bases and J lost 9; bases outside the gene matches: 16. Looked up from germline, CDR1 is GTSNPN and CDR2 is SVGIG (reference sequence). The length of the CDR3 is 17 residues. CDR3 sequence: CAWSVRGTDRDDRPQHF. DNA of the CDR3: TGTGCCTGGAGTGTAAGGGGAACGGACAGGGATGATCGGCCCCAGCATTTT.